The T cell receptor beta chain described here comes from a study of Graves' ophthalmopathy and Graves' hyperthyroidism. For the study at large: Ahead of any treatment, peripheral blood was obtained at the initial diagnosis. Study-wide results and caveats: Detection in blood was also observed for most expanded thyroid clonotypes above 0.001 frequency.

This clonotype occurred many times. Its matching antigen is unknown. The CDR3 has 14 amino acids. Per the germline V gene, CDR1 is LNHNV and CDR2 is YYDKDF (reference sequence). The germline V and J ends were trimmed by 2 bases and 4 bases, with 11 bases remaining between them. No donor had other autoimmune disease, uncontrolled infection, pregnancy or lactation. The PBMCs originated from more than 8 ml of fresh peripheral blood. Investigators amplified TCR beta CDR3 regions from RNA transcripts. HTBI-primed RT-PCR formed the first round, and a multiplex PCR formed the second. TCRdb reanalysed the multiplex PCR reads using MiXCR and keeps one entry per CDR3 protein. The repertoire consists of about 740,000 distinct CDR3 sequences, with about 44% occurring once and the leading ten covering 35% to 55%.

The chain employs TRBV15 and TRBJ1-1; D is undetermined. This receptor was obtained from an adult man with Graves' ophthalmopathy. Sequencing was carried out using peripheral blood. In DNA, the CDR3 is TGTGCCACCAGCAGACCCGAGGCCCCCACTGAAGCTTTCTTT. Residues: CATSRPEAPTEAFF. Full variable domain (rest looked up from reference TRBV15 and TRBJ1-1): DAMVIQNPRYQVTQFGKPVTLSCSQTLNHNVMYWYQQKSSQAPKLLFHYYDKDFNNEADTPDNFQSRRPNTSFCFLDIRSPGLGDTAMYLCATSRPEAPTEAFFGQGTRLTVV.